Each of the 25 T cell receptor beta chains below was sequenced from the same sample in a study of blood T cell repertoires in COVID-19. The data were produced by immunoSEQ multiplex PCR, yet TCRdb's version contains in-frame clones alone and is incomplete. The sample consists of about 190,000 clones, approximately 84% of them appearing once. Source material: PBMCs or T cells enriched from blood (not recorded which). These receptors were obtained from a woman aged 25-40 years who had recovered from COVID-19.

The V and J genes are TRBV6-5 and TRBJ1-2; 8 bases line up with TRBD1. V gave up 6 bases and J gave up 8 bases; unmatched junction bases: 11. This CDR3 contains 14 residues. Looked up from germline, CDR1 is MNHEY and CDR2 is SVGAGI. The CDR3 DNA sequence: TGTGCCAGCAGGTCTCAGGGGGCGGGTTGGGGCTACACCTTC. It codes for CASRSQGAGWGYTF.

The chain recombines TRBV15 with TRBJ2-1, with 10 bases matching TRBD1. Germline V gene lookup returns CDR1 LNHNV and CDR2 YYDKDF (reference sequence). CDR3 length: 15 amino acids. V dropped 4 bases and J dropped 5; count of bases not matched to a gene: 5. CDR3 amino acids: CATSTSGTGDNEQFF. The DNA for the CDR3 is TGTGCCACCAGCACCTCCGGGACAGGGGACAATGAGCAGTTCTTC.

V and J are TRBV10-3 and TRBJ1-1; 9 bases are a match to TRBD1. CDR1 is ENHRY, CDR2 SYGVKD, per germline. This CDR3 spans 13 amino acids. Germline trimming cut 6 bases from V and 3 bases from J; bases unmatched to any gene: 2. The CDR3 sequence is CAIRGQGDTEAFF. In DNA form, the CDR3 reads TGTGCCATCAGGGGACAGGGTGACACTGAAGCTTTCTTT.

This chain uses TRBV19 with TRBJ1-1, with 8 bases that match TRBD1. The V and J ends lost 6 bases and 1 base, in that order; junction bases with no gene match: 7. Germline values: CDR1 LNHDA, CDR2 SQIVND (reference sequence). The CDR3 is 15 amino acids. The CDR3 loop reads CASRARGRWNTEAFF. The CDR3 nucleotides read TGTGCCAGTAGGGCCAGGGGGCGTTGGAACACTGAAGCTTTCTTT.

V usage is TRBV11-3 and J usage is TRBJ1-6, with a possible D match to TRBD1 (6 bases). Germline V lookup: CDR1 SGHNT, CDR2 YENEEA. There are 14 residues in the CDR3. Trimming pared 5 bases from V and 10 bases from J, leaving 15 bases between. CDR3 bases: TGTGCCAGCAGCCGGTTGGGGGCTGGGTCACCCCTCCACTTT. Its translation: CASSRLGAGSPLHF.

The chain employs TRBV5-1 and TRBJ2-3; 8 bases are shared with TRBD2. Looked up from germline, CDR1 is SGHRS and CDR2 is YFSETQ. CDR3 length equals 17 residues. V trimming: 0 bases; J trimming: 0 bases; junction bases outside the gene matches: 6. DNA of the CDR3: TGCGCCAGCAGCTTGGCCCCTAGCGGGTCTAGCACAGATACGCAGTATTTT. It translates to CASSLAPSGSSTDTQYF.

The chain couples TRBV6-2 or TRBV6-3 to TRBJ1-5; unclear D gene. This CDR3 comprises 14 residues. The germline V and J ends were trimmed by 4 bases and 3 bases, with 10 bases remaining between them. Germline V gives CDR1 MNHEY, CDR2 SVGEGT. Written as DNA, the CDR3 is TGTGCCAGCAGTTCCGGACTCTTCAATCAGCCCCAGCATTTT. The encoded protein is CASSSGLFNQPQHF.

The gene calls are TRBV5-1 and TRBJ2-5, with D possibly TRBD2 on 7 matching bases. The germline V gene has CDR1 SGHRS and CDR2 YFSETQ. V lost 2 bases and J 5 bases, leaving 16 bases between the germline ends. The CDR3 runs to 15 residues. CDR3 nucleotides: TGCGCCAGCAGCTTTCGACGGGGGGCCTGGGAGACCCAGTACTTC. This translates into CASSFRRGAWETQYF.

This chain joins TRBV27 and TRBJ1-6; D is possibly TRBD1 (5 bases). There are 14 residues in the CDR3. V was clipped by 3 bases and J by 5 bases, with 8 bases between them. Germline values: CDR1 MNHEY, CDR2 SMNVEV (reference sequence). This chain's CDR3 is CASSLGHNNSPLHF. CDR3 nucleotide sequence: TGTGCCAGCAGTTTGGGGCATAATAATTCACCCCTCCACTTT.

This chain links TRBV5-3 with TRBJ1-2; maybe TRBD1 (6 bases). TRBV5-3 is filed as an ORF, its function uncertain. Trimming pared 0 bases from V and 4 bases from J, leaving 34 bases between. The CDR3 totals 22 residues. The CDR3 bases are TGTGCCAGAAGCTTGGGAGGTTGGTCCCCGGGACATCTGTTGATCCTCGGCTATGGCTACACCTTC. Translation: CARSLGGWSPGHLLILGYGYTF.

The rearrangement joins TRBV28 to TRBJ1-2, with a tentative D call TRBD1 (5 bases). The V gene lost 6 bases and the J gene lost 11 bases, with 10 bases spanning the gap. The CDR3 spans 10 residues. Germline CDR1 MDHEN, CDR2 SYDVKM. The CDR3 DNA reads as TGTGCCAGCAGACGGGGGGGATACACCTTC. It yields the protein CASRRGGYTF.

The rearrangement links TRBV9 to TRBJ1-6; 8 positions agree with TRBD1. The CDR3 has 16 residues. Trimming took 0 bases from V and 7 from J; bases not matched to a gene: 6. CDR1 and CDR2 from the germline V gene are SGDLS and YYNGEE. In DNA, the CDR3 is TGTGCCAGCAGCGTAGAGCAGGGGGCTTACAATTCACCCCTCCACTTT. It specifies CASSVEQGAYNSPLHF.

This chain joins TRBV7-2 and TRBJ2-1; D is perhaps TRBD2 (5 bases). The CDR3 covers 15 residues. The germline CDR1 and CDR2 sequences are SGHTA and FQGNSA. Trimming took off 4 bases at V and 2 bases at J, with 12 bases between the two ends. The CDR3 coding sequence is TGTGCCAGCAGCTCCCCTAGCAGTGCCTACAATGAGCAGTTCTTC. Encoded protein: CASSSPSSAYNEQFF.

The chain joins TRBV7-2 to TRBJ2-7; D unclear. Germline CDR1 SGHTA, CDR2 FQGNSA. V lost 4 bases to trimming and J lost 3 bases, with 16 bases between them. This CDR3 has 15 amino acids. The CDR3 loop is CASSSQVSAFYEQYV. CDR3 bases: TGTGCCAGCAGCTCCCAGGTCTCAGCTTTCTACGAGCAGTACGTC.

The chain links TRBV4-2 to TRBJ1-1; D gene ambiguous. Trimming stripped 5 bases from V and 7 bases from J, with 8 bases between. Looked up from germline, CDR1 is LGHNA and CDR2 is YNFKEQ. The CDR3 spans 11 residues. The CDR3 protein is CASSSSGEAFF. CDR3 bases: TGTGCCAGCAGCTCCTCAGGTGAAGCTTTCTTT.

The chain links TRBV2 to TRBJ2-4; a possible D gene is TRBD2 (6 bases). Germline assignment: CDR1 SNHLY and CDR2 FYNNEI. Trimming took off 5 bases at V and 5 bases at J, with 16 bases between the two ends. The CDR3 runs to 15 residues. The CDR3: CASSLRGLEQNIQYF. The CDR3 region has the DNA TGTGCCAGCAGTTTAAGGGGACTTGAACAAAACATTCAGTACTTC.

This clone was detected only once. This sequence joins TRBV9 and TRBJ2-5; the D is unclear. The CDR3 is 16 residues long. CDR1 SGDLS and CDR2 YYNGEE come from the germline V gene. The ends were cut back, 0 bases at V and 0 bases at J, with 12 bases in the middle. The CDR3 region has the DNA TGTGCCAGCAGCGTAGGGGCATCAAGGTACCAAGAGACCCAGTACTTC. Its translation is CASSVGASRYQETQYF.

The chain carries TRBV27 and TRBJ1-5; no clear D gene. This CDR3 contains 18 residues. Trimming cost V 6 bases and J 3 bases, with 24 bases left between them. Germline values: CDR1 MNHEY, CDR2 SMNVEV (reference sequence). The CDR3 here is CASRTQYLDSLPNQPQHF. DNA for the CDR3: TGTGCCAGCAGGACTCAATACTTGGACTCCTTACCCAATCAGCCCCAGCATTTT.

The V call is TRBV27, the J call TRBJ2-1; 7 nucleotides match TRBD2. Looked up from germline, CDR1 is MNHEY and CDR2 is SMNVEV (reference sequence). This CDR3 comprises 15 residues. The V and J ends lost 5 bases and 4 bases, in that order; junction bases with no gene match: 8. CDR3 protein: CASSPLAPLYNEQFF. CDR3 in DNA: TGTGCCAGCAGTCCACTAGCGCCTTTGTACAATGAGCAGTTCTTC.

This CDR3 reads CASSPRGYEQYV. CDR3 in DNA: TGTGCCAGCAGCCCCAGGGGATACGAGCAGTACGTC. The gene calls are TRBV28 and TRBJ2-7; perhaps TRBD1 as D (6 bases). From germline, CDR1 is MDHEN and CDR2 SYDVKM. The CDR3 covers 12 residues. Between the trimmed V and J ends, which lost 6 bases and 4 bases, there was a span of 10 bases.

This rearrangement joins TRBV28 to TRBJ1-2; D call uncertain. CDR3 length: 15 amino acids. Deletions cut 3 bases from V and 1 base from J, with 12 bases between. Germline CDR1 and CDR2: MDHEN and SYDVKM. The CDR3 spells CASSLGGTYNYGYTF. CDR3 nucleotide sequence: TGTGCCAGCAGTTTGGGAGGAACCTATAACTATGGCTACACCTTC.

The gene calls are TRBV15 and TRBJ1-5; 7 nucleotides line up with TRBD1. Germline CDR1 LNHNV, CDR2 YYDKDF (reference sequence). This CDR3 is built from 16 residues. J gave up 4 bases and V 0 bases, and 6 bases lay outside the gene matches. The CDR3 region has the DNA TGTGCCACCAGCAGAGATCTATCGGGACAGAATCAGCCCCAGCATTTT. It codes for CATSRDLSGQNQPQHF. The full variable domain, in which reference TRBV15 and TRBJ1-5 provide the parts outside the CDR3, is DAMVIQNPRYQVTQFGKPVTLSCSQTLNHNVMYWYQQKSSQAPKLLFHYYDKDFNNEADTPDNFQSRRPNTSFCFLDIRSPGLGDTAMYLCATSRDLSGQNQPQHFGDGTRLSIL.

This rearrangement joins TRBV9 to TRBJ2-5, with TRBD1 as a possible D gene (6 bases). With 4 bases removed from V and 5 bases from J, the gap between germline ends came to 18 bases. CDR1 is SGDLS and CDR2 is YYNGEE in the germline V gene. The CDR3 sequence is 15 residues long. The CDR3 nucleotides are TGTGCCAGCAGCCCAACAGGGTGGAGGCTGGAGACCCAGTACTTC. Translating gives CASSPTGWRLETQYF.

The chain joins TRBV19 to TRBJ1-6; 11 bases map to TRBD1. The germline CDR1 and CDR2 sequences are LNHDA and SQIVND (reference sequence). V lost 5 bases, J lost 0 bases, and 9 bases stayed unmatched. This CDR3 has 19 residues. The CDR3 loop reads CASSPAGTGGPSYNSPLHF. CDR3 in DNA: TGTGCCAGTAGTCCAGCCGGGACAGGGGGTCCCTCCTATAATTCACCCCTCCACTTT. Combining the CDR3 with reference TRBV19 and TRBJ1-6 gives the whole variable domain DGGITQSPKYLFRKEGQNVTLSCEQNLNHDAMYWYRQDPGQGLRLIYYSQIVNDFQKGDIAEGYSVSREKKESFPLTVTSAQKNPTAFYLCASSPAGTGGPSYNSPLHFGNGTRLTVT.

The V gene is TRBV9, the J gene TRBJ1-1; 9 nucleotides match TRBD1. There are 18 residues in the CDR3. V was pared by 3 bases and J by 2 bases, with 14 bases of the junction left unmatched. Per the germline V gene, CDR1 is SGDLS and CDR2 is YYNGEE. For the CDR3, the DNA is TGTGCCAGCAGCGCAGATAGGGGACAGGGAGTTCGAAACACTGAAGCTTTCTTT. As protein: CASSADRGQGVRNTEAFF.